These 27 T cell receptor beta chains originate from one sample sequenced in a study of T cells in Graves' hyperthyroidism and ophthalmopathy. Amplified TCR beta CDR3 regions came from RNA transcripts. The HTBI set primed first-round TCR CDR3 RT-PCR. MiXCR was run by TCRdb on the multiplex PCR reads, yielding one entry per CDR3 protein. The top ten clones hold 14% of a sample with approximately 400,000 distinct CDR3 sequences, around a sixth of them seen once. The sample taken for sequencing was blood. These receptors came from a woman aged 18-35 years with Graves' hyperthyroidism.

The chain combines TRBV29-1 with TRBJ1-1; D is undetermined. Germline V gives CDR1 SQVTM, CDR2 ANQGSEA. V was shortened by 4 bases and J by 0 bases, with 15 bases between the two germline ends. The CDR3 is made up of 15 amino acids. The CDR3 spells CSVVPRNGVNTEAFF. The CDR3, as DNA: TGCAGCGTTGTCCCCAGGAATGGGGTGAACACTGAAGCTTTCTTT.

The chain uses TRBV2 and TRBJ1-3, with a possible D match to TRBD1 (5 bases). This CDR3 has 14 residues. V was cut by 1 base and J by 4 bases, with 8 bases left in between. Germline CDR1 and CDR2: SNHLY and FYNNEI. Written as DNA, the CDR3 is TGTGCCAGCAGTGAAGGGGGGAAAGGAAACACCATATATTTT. It codes for CASSEGGKGNTIYF.

J is TRBJ1-1 and V is TRBV10-3, with 7 bases matching TRBD1. Looked up from germline, CDR1 is ENHRY and CDR2 is SYGVKD. The CDR3 sequence is 13 residues long. The J segment lost 6 bases and the V segment lost 2 bases, leaving 3 bases of the junction unmatched. Here the CDR3 DNA reads TGTGCCATCAGTGAGACAGGGGACCCTGAAGCTTTCTTT. Protein sequence: CAISETGDPEAFF.

As regards this clonotype: A read error may be the cause here, since a much bigger clone is one base away. The chain carries TRBV25-1 and TRBJ2-5; D gene uncertain. V dropped 7 bases and J dropped 0 bases, with 15 bases sitting between them. The CDR3 consists of 15 residues. Looked up from germline, CDR1 is MGHDK and CDR2 is SYGVNS. CDR3 sequence (DNA): TGTGCCAGCACCAGTGTAGGCAGGTACCAAGAGACCCAGTACTTC. Its translation: CASTSVGRYQETQYF.

This clonotype occurred many times. The chain recombines TRBV12-3 or TRBV12-4 with TRBJ1-5; 8 bases fit TRBD1. J was trimmed by 0 bases and V by 2 bases; bases with no gene match: 6. The CDR3 is 17 residues long. The CDR3 DNA reads as TGTGCCAGCAGTTTACAGGACAGGGTTGGTAGCAATCAGCCCCAGCATTTT. Encoded protein: CASSLQDRVGSNQPQHF.

This clonotype occurred many times. V gene TRBV12-3 or TRBV12-4 combines with J gene TRBJ1-5, with no clear D. The CDR3 covers 12 residues. The germline V and J ends were trimmed by 6 bases and 11 bases, with 14 bases remaining between them. CDR3 in amino acids: CASRADGPAQHF. Written as DNA, the CDR3 is TGTGCCAGCAGGGCCGACGGCCCAGCCCAGCATTTT.

This chain links TRBV12-3 or TRBV12-4 with TRBJ2-1, with D tentatively TRBD1 or TRBD2 (6 bases each). V lost 7 bases, J lost 0 bases, and 7 bases lay in between. CDR3 length: 13 amino acids. This CDR3 is CASKGGSYNEQFF. CDR3 nucleotide sequence: TGTGCCAGCAAGGGGGGCTCCTACAATGAGCAGTTCTTC.

This clonotype was counted at least ten times. The CDR3 DNA follows: TGTGCCATCACCCCGACAGGGGAGGTCTATGGCTACACCTTC. This sequence encodes CAITPTGEVYGYTF. The chain uses TRBV10-3 and TRBJ1-2; TRBD1 matches at 8 bases. V shed 7 bases and J 4 bases; nucleotides not matched to a gene: 8. Germline V CDR1 and CDR2: ENHRY, SYGVKD. This CDR3 has 14 amino acids.

The CDR3 protein is CSARGQGTGEQYF. The CDR3, as DNA: TGCAGTGCTAGAGGGCAGGGGACGGGTGAGCAGTACTTC. This chain uses TRBV20-1 with TRBJ2-7; a possible D gene is TRBD1 (6 bases). CDR3 length: 13 amino acids. V lost 1 base and J 7 bases, leaving 14 bases between the germline ends. Germline V gene data show CDR1 as DFQATT and CDR2 as SNEGSKA (reference sequence).

There are many counts of this clonotype. The chain joins TRBV7-3 to TRBJ2-7; 9 bases are shared with TRBD2. The CDR3 is 15 amino acids. Germline trimming cut 4 bases from V and 0 bases from J; bases unmatched to any gene: 4. Germline assignment: CDR1 SGHTA and CDR2 FQGTGA. DNA for the CDR3: TGTGCCAGCAGCTCAGCGGGGGGAAGCTCCTACGAGCAGTACTTC. It specifies CASSSAGGSSYEQYF. Full variable domain (rest looked up from reference TRBV7-3 and TRBJ2-7): GAGVSQTPSNKVTEKGKYVELRCDPISGHTALYWYRQSLGQGPEFLIYFQGTGAADDSGLPNDRFFAVRPEGSVSTLKIQRTERGDSAVYLCASSSAGGSSYEQYFGPGTRLTVT.

This chain uses TRBV20-1 with TRBJ1-2; 8 positions agree with TRBD1. J gave up 3 bases and V 7 bases, and 7 bases lay outside the gene matches. Germline-derived CDR1 and CDR2 are DFQATT and SNEGSKA (reference sequence). The CDR3 is made up of 13 amino acids. CDR3 region: CSVPDRADYGYTF. CDR3 sequence (DNA): TGCAGTGTCCCGGACAGGGCTGACTATGGCTACACCTTC.

CDR3 DNA: TGTGCCAGCAGTTCCCCGGGGCAGCGGACCTACAATGAGCAGTTCTTC. Its protein is CASSSPGQRTYNEQFF. The gene calls are TRBV6-5 and TRBJ2-1; D may be TRBD1 or TRBD2 (5 bases each). The germline V and J ends were trimmed by 4 bases and 2 bases, with 15 bases remaining between them. This CDR3 is 16 amino acids long. Per germline, CDR1 MNHEY and CDR2 SVGAGI.

The chain has TRBV20-1 and TRBJ2-7; D might be TRBD1 (5 bases). The CDR3 runs 15 residues. CDR1 and CDR2 from the germline V gene are DFQATT and SNEGSKA (reference sequence). Trimming removed 5 bases at V and 2 bases at J, with 19 bases between. The CDR3 loop reads CSALSGQGPTYEQYF. DNA of the CDR3: TGCAGTGCTCTATCTGGGCAGGGTCCTACCTACGAGCAGTACTTC.

This clonotype was detected ten times or more. This chain joins TRBV5-1 and TRBJ1-5; no reliable D call. V lost 1 base and J 0 bases, leaving 8 bases between the germline ends. This CDR3 comprises 15 residues. CDR1 SGHRS and CDR2 YFSETQ come from the germline V gene. The CDR3 loop reads CASSLTGNSNQPQHF. The CDR3 DNA is TGCGCCAGCAGCTTGACGGGGAATAGCAATCAGCCCCAGCATTTT.

In its sample, this clonotype was seen many times. The chain joins TRBV7-6 to TRBJ1-1, with D perhaps matching TRBD1 (5 bases). CDR1 is SGHVS, CDR2 FNYEAQ, per germline. This CDR3 region has 15 residues. V was cut by 5 bases and J by 0 bases, with 13 bases left in between. The CDR3 sequence: CASSPQGVMNTEAFF. Here the CDR3 DNA reads TGTGCCAGCAGCCCTCAGGGTGTCATGAACACTGAAGCTTTCTTT. Full variable domain (outside the CDR3, taken from reference TRBV7-6 and TRBJ1-1): GAGVSQSPRYKVTKRGQDVALRCDPISGHVSLYWYRQALGQGPEFLTYFNYEAQQDKSGLPNDRFSAERPEGSISTLTIQRTEQRDSAMYRCASSPQGVMNTEAFFGQGTRLTVV.

This clonotype was counted at least ten times. This chain joins TRBV11-2 and TRBJ2-7; 7 bases agree with TRBD2. The germline V gene has CDR1 SGHAT and CDR2 FQNNGV. The CDR3 runs 15 residues. Trimming at V came to 11 bases and at J to 0 bases, leaving 13 bases not matched to a gene. For the CDR3, the DNA is TGTGCCGGGGGGGGTTGGAGCGGATCCTCCTACGAGCAGTACTTC. It yields the protein CAGGGWSGSSYEQYF.

Only a few counts were recorded for this clonotype. Sequence at one end of the junction differs from germline and may be a read error. The gene calls are TRBV20-1 and TRBJ2-2; the D gene is possibly TRBD2 (5 bases). CDR1 is DFQATT, CDR2 SNEGSKA, per germline (reference sequence). There are 16 residues in the CDR3. The CDR3 here is CSARDLGDTNTGELFF. The CDR3 nucleotides are TGCAGTGCTAGAGATCTCGGCGACACGAACACCGGGGAACTGTTTTTT.

This clonotype was counted a few times. V gene TRBV15 combines with J gene TRBJ2-5; either TRBD1 or TRBD2 may supply D (5 bases each). With 1 base removed from V and 5 bases from J, the gap between germline ends came to 11 bases. Germline loops: CDR1 LNHNV, CDR2 YYDKDF (reference sequence). The CDR3 loop spans 14 amino acids. The CDR3 here is CATSRGGIEETQYF. CDR3 DNA sequence: TGTGCCACCAGCAGAGGGGGGATCGAGGAGACCCAGTACTTC.

This clonotype has only a few counts. This chain joins TRBV20-1 and TRBJ1-6; no clear D gene. The V end was cut by 0 bases, the J end by 8 bases, with 11 bases between. This CDR3 region has 14 residues. The germline V gene has CDR1 DFQATT and CDR2 SNEGSKA (reference sequence). The CDR3 region is CSAREGASDSPLHF. The CDR3 nucleotides are TGCAGTGCTAGAGAAGGCGCTTCTGATTCACCCCTCCACTTT.

This clonotype was observed many times. V is TRBV2 and J is TRBJ2-7; D unclear. The CDR3 totals 16 residues. V was cut by 1 base and J by 0 bases, with 13 bases left in between. Germline-derived CDR1 and CDR2 are SNHLY and FYNNEI. CDR3 residues: CASSEVPATTSYEQYF. In nucleotides, the CDR3 is TGTGCCAGCAGTGAAGTGCCCGCTACAACCTCCTACGAGCAGTACTTC. The full variable domain, completed using reference TRBV2 and TRBJ2-7, is EPEVTQTPSHQVTQMGQEVILRCVPISNHLYFYWYRQILGQKVEFLVSFYNNEISEKSEIFDDQFSVERPDGSNFTLKIRSTKLEDSAMYFCASSEVPATTSYEQYFGPGTRLTVT.

This clonotype was picked up many times. This chain joins TRBV3-1 and TRBJ2-3, with D perhaps TRBD2 (5 bases). The CDR3 is 15 amino acids. Trimming took off 4 bases at V and 0 bases at J, with 11 bases between the two ends. Germline-derived CDR1 and CDR2 are LGHDT and YNNKEL (reference sequence). Here the CDR3 DNA reads TGTGCCAGCAGCCTCGGACTGTCTAGCACAGATACGCAGTATTTT. Translation: CASSLGLSSTDTQYF.

This clonotype was seen at least ten times. V gene TRBV27 combines with J gene TRBJ1-2, with a weak D call TRBD1 (6 bases). Trimming cost V 5 bases and J 4 bases, with 14 bases left between them. CDR3 length: 14 residues. Germline CDR1 is MNHEY and CDR2 is SMNVEV (reference sequence). The CDR3, as DNA: TGTGCCAGCAGTCCTTTCGGGGGGCTCTATGGCTACACCTTC. Its translation: CASSPFGGLYGYTF.

This clonotype was observed many times. The gene calls are TRBV11-3 and TRBJ2-7; D not resolved. This CDR3 is 13 amino acids long. The V gene lost 5 bases and the J gene lost 7 bases, with 15 bases spanning the gap. Germline V gene data show CDR1 as SGHNT and CDR2 as YENEEA. The CDR3 DNA follows: TGTGCCAGCAGCCCCCAACCCTTGGGGGAGCAGTACTTC. This translates into CASSPQPLGEQYF. Complete variable domain (other parts from reference TRBV11-3 and TRBJ2-7): EAGVVQSPRYKIIEKKQPVAFWCNPISGHNTLYWYLQNLGQGPELLIRYENEEAVDDSQLPKDRFSAERLKGVDSTLKIQPAELGDSAVYLCASSPQPLGEQYFGPGTRLTVT.

CDR3 region: CASTRASGSYEQYF. The CDR3 DNA is TGTGCCAGTACGAGGGCTAGCGGGAGCTACGAGCAGTACTTC. J is TRBJ2-7 and V is TRBV19, with 10 bases fitting TRBD2. Germline lookup yields CDR1 LNHDA and CDR2 SQIVND (reference sequence). The CDR3 totals 14 residues. J lost 3 bases, V lost 7 bases, and 6 bases had no gene match.

In its sample, this clonotype was seen many times. The V gene is TRBV2, the J gene TRBJ1-5; the match to TRBD1 covers 8 bases. J gave up 9 bases and V 6 bases, and 10 bases lay outside the gene matches. Germline CDR1 and CDR2: SNHLY and FYNNEI. This CDR3 spans 14 amino acids. CDR3 DNA sequence: TGTGCCAGCAGCCTCATACAAACAGGGGGGCCCCAGCATTTT. This gives the protein CASSLIQTGGPQHF.

This clonotype was counted ten times or more. This CDR3 reads CAISDRRLAGGPRYEQYF. CDR3 bases: TGTGCCATCAGTGACCGACGACTAGCGGGAGGGCCGAGATACGAGCAGTACTTC. V gene TRBV10-3 combines with J gene TRBJ2-7; 14 nucleotides agree with TRBD2. Germline assignment: CDR1 ENHRY and CDR2 SYGVKD. This CDR3 region has 18 residues. V shed 3 bases, J shed 4 bases, and the junction held 11 bases outside the gene matches.

The rearrangement links TRBV9 to TRBJ1-4, with D possibly TRBD1 on 6 matching bases. Trimming left V 3 bases short and J 8 bases short, with 17 bases between. There are 15 residues in the CDR3. Germline V gives CDR1 SGDLS, CDR2 YYNGEE. Written as DNA, the CDR3 is TGTGCCAGCAGCGCGTCGCGGGGGCAGCCCGAAAAACTGTTTTTT. Its protein product is CASSASRGQPEKLFF.